The T cell receptor (beta chain) described here comes from a study of blood T cell repertoires in COVID-19. Whole-study context: Donors in the United States, Italy and Spain gave samples during acute or convalescent COVID-19. The cDNA or gDNA used as material had been derived from T cells, B-cell-depleted T cells, or PBMCs.

This clone showed up just once. The V segment lost 5 bases and the J segment 2 bases; nucleotides outside the gene matches: 9. The germline CDR1 and CDR2 sequences are SGHRS and YFSETQ. The length of the CDR3 is 15 residues. Measured with immunoSEQ multiplex PCR; TCRdb has only the in-frame clones, and not every one. In the table there are tens of thousands of clones, approximately 85% of which are singletons. The receptor comes from a human donor in a cohort sampled during active COVID-19. The chain is built from TRBV5-1 and TRBJ1-1, with 7 bases that match TRBD1. Sequenced material: peripheral blood. DNA of the CDR3: TGCGCCAGCAGTTTCCCGGGACAGAGAAACACTGAAGCTTTCTTT. Amino acid sequence: CASSFPGQRNTEAFF.